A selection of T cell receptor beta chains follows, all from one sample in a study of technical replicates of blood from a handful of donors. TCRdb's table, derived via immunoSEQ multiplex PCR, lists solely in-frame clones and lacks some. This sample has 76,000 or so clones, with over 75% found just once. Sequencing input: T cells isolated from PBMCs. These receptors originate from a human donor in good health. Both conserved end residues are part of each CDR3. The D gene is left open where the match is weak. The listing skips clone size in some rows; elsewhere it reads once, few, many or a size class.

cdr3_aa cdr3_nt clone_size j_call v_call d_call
CASSWGQGNYEQYF TGTGCCAGCAGCTGGGGACAGGGGAACTACGAGCAGTACTTC NA TRBJ2-7 TRBV5-6 TRBD1
CASSPINPWSEQYF TGTGCCAGCAGTCCGATTAACCCGTGGAGTGAGCAGTACTTC NA TRBJ2-7 TRBV6-5 NA
CATSRETAGVGELFF TGTGCCACCAGCAGAGAGACAGCGGGGGTCGGGGAGCTGTTTTTT NA TRBJ2-2 TRBV15 TRBD2
CASSLGQGSSYEQYF TGTGCCAGTAGCCTGGGACAGGGGAGCTCCTACGAGCAGTACTTC NA TRBJ2-7 TRBV19 TRBD1
CASSQVAGQGSYEQYF TGCGCCAGCAGCCAAGTTGCGGGACAGGGTTCCTACGAGCAGTACTTC once TRBJ2-7 TRBV4-1 TRBD1
CASCLSPSTREQYF TGTGCCAGCTGTTTATCTCCTTCCACTAGGGAGCAGTACTTC NA TRBJ2-7 TRBV6-6 NA
CASSSGLAGNQAGEQYF TGTGCCAGCAGCTCCGGACTAGCGGGCAACCAGGCGGGCGAGCAGTACTTC NA TRBJ2-7 TRBV5-5 TRBD2
CASTATGSAYGYTF TGTGCCAGCACCGCGACAGGGTCAGCCTATGGCTACACCTTC NA TRBJ1-2 TRBV6-1 TRBD1
CASSGGQGLYNEQFF TGTGCCAGCAGCGGGGGACAAGGGCTATACAATGAGCAGTTCTTC once TRBJ2-1 TRBV9 NA
CASIPRDSQETQYF TGTGCCAGCATCCCCCGGGACAGCCAAGAGACCCAGTACTTC once TRBJ2-5 TRBV11-2 TRBD1
CSGTGVDEKLFF TGCAGCGGGACAGGGGTCGATGAAAAACTGTTTTTT once TRBJ1-4 TRBV29-1 TRBD1
CASSEKGSADTEAFF TGTGCCAGCAGCGAAAAGGGGTCCGCGGACACTGAAGCTTTCTTT NA TRBJ1-1 TRBV5-4 NA
CASSENRAYEQYF TGTGCCAGCAGTGAAAACAGGGCCTACGAGCAGTACTTC NA TRBJ2-7 TRBV6-1 NA
CASSHGSRGHPNEKLFF TGCGCCAGCAGCCACGGAAGCCGGGGACACCCGAATGAAAAACTGTTTTTT NA TRBJ1-4 TRBV4-1 NA
CASSLMSGGQETQYF TGTGCCAGCAGCTTAATGTCGGGGGGACAAGAGACCCAGTACTTC NA TRBJ2-5 TRBV11-2 TRBD2
CASSDRAGGSETQYF TGCGCCAGCAGTGACCGAGCGGGAGGATCGGAGACCCAGTACTTC NA TRBJ2-5 TRBV10-1 TRBD2
CASGWDRGSGANVLTF TGTGCTAGTGGCTGGGACAGGGGATCTGGGGCCAACGTCCTGACTTTC NA TRBJ2-6 TRBV12-5 TRBD1
CASSIDGGPRYGYTF TGTGCCAGTAGTATAGACGGGGGGCCCCGCTATGGCTACACCTTC NA TRBJ1-2 TRBV19 NA
CASSSRQGQAYGYTF TGTGCCAGCAGCTCTAGACAGGGACAGGCCTATGGCTACACCTTC NA TRBJ1-2 TRBV5-4 TRBD1
CATRSGQGRQPQHF TGTGCCACCAGATCTGGACAGGGGAGGCAGCCCCAGCATTTT NA TRBJ1-5 TRBV15 TRBD1
CASSTRQTSNYGYTF TGTGCCAGCTCAACCAGACAGACTTCTAACTATGGCTACACCTTC NA TRBJ1-2 TRBV18 NA
CASSLDTGGPDTQYF TGTGCCAGCAGCCTAGACACTGGGGGCCCAGATACGCAGTATTTT once TRBJ2-3 TRBV5-6 NA
CASTGGQGEARNSPLHF TGTGCCAGTACCGGTGGACAGGGAGAAGCTCGGAATTCACCCCTCCACTTT few TRBJ1-6 TRBV19 TRBD1
CATSSTDGELFF TGTGCCACCAGCAGTACAGACGGGGAGCTGTTTTTT once TRBJ2-2 TRBV15 NA
CASSAQGNTEAFF TGTGCCAGCAGCGCACAGGGGAACACTGAAGCTTTCTTT few TRBJ1-1 TRBV9 NA
CASSVGQLLSYGYTF TGTGCCAGCAGTGTTGGACAGCTCCTATCCTATGGCTACACCTTC NA TRBJ1-2 TRBV6-1 NA
CASSLRVLAGESYEQYF TGTGCCAGCAGTTTAAGGGTTCTAGCGGGAGAGTCCTACGAGCAGTACTTC NA TRBJ2-7 TRBV28 TRBD2
CASSLELPTEAFF TGCGCCAGCAGCTTGGAACTCCCCACTGAAGCTTTCTTT NA TRBJ1-1 TRBV5-1 NA
CASGLGKLAGGRSEQFF TGTGCTAGTGGTTTGGGGAAACTAGCGGGGGGGCGTAGTGAGCAGTTCTTC NA TRBJ2-1 TRBV12-5 TRBD2
CASSWDRVEMAQYF TGTGCCAGCAGCTGGGACAGGGTGGAAATGGCCCAGTACTTC NA TRBJ2-5 TRBV5-6 TRBD1
CASSVAGSTNEKLFF TGTGCCAGCAGCGTAGCGGGGTCAACTAATGAAAAACTGTTTTTT NA TRBJ1-4 TRBV9 NA
CATSIRGFGNTIYF TGTGCCACCAGCATCAGGGGATTCGGAAACACCATATATTTT once TRBJ1-3 TRBV15 NA
CAWSRPGSRTGVYF TGTGCCTGGAGTAGGCCGGGGTCACGGACAGGGGTTTACTTC NA TRBJ2-7 TRBV30 TRBD1
CASGQGVEYTGELFF TGCGCCAGCGGACAGGGGGTGGAATACACCGGGGAGCTGTTTTTT NA TRBJ2-2 TRBV5-1 TRBD1
CASSRSGGAGETQYF TGTGCCAGCAGTCGCAGCGGGGGGGCCGGAGAGACCCAGTACTTC once TRBJ2-5 TRBV6-5 TRBD2
CASSGTPYNEQFF TGTGCCAGTTCCGGGACACCCTATAATGAGCAGTTCTTC NA TRBJ2-1 TRBV19 NA
CASSIDGGELFF TGTGCCAGCTCGATAGATGGCGGGGAGCTGTTTTTT once TRBJ2-2 TRBV18 NA
CASSYGTGGETQYF TGCGCCAGCAGCTATGGGACAGGGGGTGAGACCCAGTACTTC NA TRBJ2-5 TRBV5-1 TRBD1
CASSYPGANYGYTF TGTGCCAGCAGTTACCCAGGGGCTAACTATGGCTACACCTTC NA TRBJ1-2 TRBV6-5 NA
CASSLGEQQGSAFF TGCGCCAGCAGCTTGGGGGAGCAACAGGGATCAGCTTTCTTT NA TRBJ1-1 TRBV5-1 NA
CASQGAKWDTIYF TGTGCCAGCCAGGGGGCTAAGTGGGACACCATATATTTT NA TRBJ1-3 TRBV2 TRBD1
CAWSDLRVSGNTIYF TGTGCCTGGAGTGATCTCAGGGTATCTGGAAACACCATATATTTT NA TRBJ1-3 TRBV30 NA
CASSPGLVSDTQYF TGCGCCAGCAGCCCCGGACTAGTTTCAGATACGCAGTATTTT NA TRBJ2-3 TRBV5-1 TRBD2
CASATYEQYF TGTGCTAGTGCCACCTACGAGCAGTACTTC NA TRBJ2-7 TRBV12-5 NA
CASSLLDRDNSPLHF TGTGCCAGCAGCTTGCTAGACAGGGATAATTCACCCCTCCACTTT NA TRBJ1-6 TRBV5-6 TRBD1
CATGTANEKLFF TGTGCCACGGGGACAGCTAATGAAAAACTGTTTTTT NA TRBJ1-4 TRBV6-5 TRBD1
CASSSPQNSLAGAGVGYEQYF TGTGCCAGCAGCTCCCCCCAAAACTCACTAGCGGGAGCTGGGGTCGGCTACGAGCAGTACTTC NA TRBJ2-7 TRBV2 TRBD2
CASSLTSGSYNEQFF TGCGCCAGCAGCTTGACCAGCGGGAGTTACAATGAGCAGTTCTTC NA TRBJ2-1 TRBV5-1 TRBD2
CASSDSGRANEQFF TGTGCCAGCAGTGATAGCGGGAGGGCCAATGAGCAGTTCTTC NA TRBJ2-1 TRBV25-1 TRBD2
CASSLATEETQYF TGTGCCAGCAGCTTAGCGACAGAAGAGACCCAGTACTTC NA TRBJ2-5 TRBV7-2 NA